A selection of T cell receptor beta chains follows, all from one sample in a study of blood T cell repertoires in COVID-19. Sequencing was performed with immunoSEQ multiplex PCR; in TCRdb, only in-frame clones are kept and a portion is missing. The table records approximately 350,000 clones, about 86% of them present only once. The specimen was peripheral blood. Receptors originate from a woman in her sixties with COVID-19, enrolled during active disease. Each CDR3 is given with its conserved first and last residue. The order of the fields is V gene, J gene, clone size, D gene, CDR3 DNA, CDR3 protein. A D gene is named only where the DNA matches it firmly. Clone size is not always given. Where it is, it says once, few, many or a class for expanded clones.

V: TRBV11-3
J: TRBJ1-1
size: .
D: .
DNA: TGTGCCAGCAGCTTATTCGGGGTCGGCACTGAAGCTTTCTTT
CDR3: CASSLFGVGTEAFF

V: TRBV19
J: TRBJ1-5
size: .
D: .
DNA: TGTGCCACCGTCGGGAAGGACCAGCCCCAGCATTTT
CDR3: CATVGKDQPQHF

V: TRBV7-2
J: TRBJ1-5
size: .
D: .
DNA: TGTGCCAGCAGCTTGACTTATCAGCCCCAGCATTTT
CDR3: CASSLTYQPQHF

V: TRBV7-9
J: TRBJ2-7
size: .
D: .
DNA: TGTGCCAGCAGCTTAGCGGTCCTAGCCTACGAGCAGTACTTC
CDR3: CASSLAVLAYEQYF

V: TRBV27
J: TRBJ1-1
size: .
D: TRBD1
DNA: TGTGCCAGCAGTGTTCTAGGAGGGGGCTCCGACGGGAACACTGAAGCTTTCTTT
CDR3: CASSVLGGGSDGNTEAFF

V: TRBV11-2
J: TRBJ2-5
size: few
D: .
DNA: TGTGCCAGCAGCTTAGGTTGGGTAGCCGCCGGCCGAGAGACCCAGTACTTC
CDR3: CASSLGWVAAGRETQYF

V: TRBV5-1
J: TRBJ1-1
size: .
D: .
DNA: TGCGCCAGCAGCCGGGGGGTCAATCCCGCGCTGAACACTGAAGCTTTCTTT
CDR3: CASSRGVNPALNTEAFF

V: TRBV11-3
J: TRBJ1-1
size: .
D: .
DNA: TGTGCCAGCAGCTTAGCCAGCCTCGGGACTGAAGCTTTCTTT
CDR3: CASSLASLGTEAFF

V: TRBV4-2
J: TRBJ1-5
size: few
D: .
DNA: TGTGCCAGCAGCCAACCCTTGCCCCTCGACAGATCCCATCAGCCCCAGCATTTT
CDR3: CASSQPLPLDRSHQPQHF

V: TRBV2
J: TRBJ1-1
size: .
D: .
DNA: TGTGCCAGCAGTGTGGACAAGCACACTGAAGCTTTCTTT
CDR3: CASSVDKHTEAFF

V: TRBV12-5
J: TRBJ1-4
size: .
D: .
DNA: TGTGCTAGTGGTTTGCATCGGGGGAATGAAAAACTGTTTTTT
CDR3: CASGLHRGNEKLFF

V: TRBV14
J: TRBJ2-7
size: once
D: .
DNA: TGTGCCAGCAGCCAACTAGGGCGGGAAGATCCGGGCGAGCAGTACTTC
CDR3: CASSQLGREDPGEQYF

V: TRBV11-2
J: TRBJ1-2
size: .
D: .
DNA: TGTGCCAGCAGCCCCGGGACGGACTATGGCCACACCTTC
CDR3: CASSPGTDYGHTF

V: TRBV27
J: TRBJ1-1
size: .
D: TRBD1
DNA: TGTGCCAGCAGTTTACACCAGGGGGCAGGCACTGAAGCTTTCTTT
CDR3: CASSLHQGAGTEAFF

V: TRBV3-1/TRBV3-2
J: TRBJ2-7
size: .
D: .
DNA: TGTGCCAGCAGCCAGCGAATGGGCGGGGAGCTCCTCTCCGAGCAGTACTTC
CDR3: CASSQRMGGELLSEQYF

V: TRBV2
J: TRBJ2-3
size: .
D: TRBD2
DNA: TGTGCCAGCAGCCTCCGGGACGGGGGGGCAGATACGCAGTATTTT
CDR3: CASSLRDGGADTQYF

V: TRBV13
J: TRBJ2-3
size: .
D: TRBD2
DNA: TGTGCCAGCAGCTTAGGAGGTCGGGGGGACACAGATACGCAGTATTTT
CDR3: CASSLGGRGDTDTQYF

V: TRBV2
J: TRBJ2-1
size: .
D: TRBD1
DNA: TGTGCCAGCAGTGAAGTGGGGACAGGGAGTAATGAGCAGTTCTTC
CDR3: CASSEVGTGSNEQFF